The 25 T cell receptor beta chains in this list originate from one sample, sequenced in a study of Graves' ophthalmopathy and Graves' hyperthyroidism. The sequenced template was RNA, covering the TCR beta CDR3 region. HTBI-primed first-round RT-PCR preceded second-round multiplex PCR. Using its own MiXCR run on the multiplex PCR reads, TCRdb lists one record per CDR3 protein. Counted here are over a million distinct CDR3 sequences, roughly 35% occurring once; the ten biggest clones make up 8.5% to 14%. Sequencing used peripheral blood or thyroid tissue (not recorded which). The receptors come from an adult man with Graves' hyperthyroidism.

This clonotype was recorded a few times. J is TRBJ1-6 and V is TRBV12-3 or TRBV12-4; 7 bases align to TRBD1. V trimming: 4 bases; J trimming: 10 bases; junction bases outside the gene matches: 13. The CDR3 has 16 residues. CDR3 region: CASSSTLDRHRSPLHF. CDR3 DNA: TGTGCCAGCAGTTCCACCTTGGACAGGCATCGATCACCCCTCCACTTT.

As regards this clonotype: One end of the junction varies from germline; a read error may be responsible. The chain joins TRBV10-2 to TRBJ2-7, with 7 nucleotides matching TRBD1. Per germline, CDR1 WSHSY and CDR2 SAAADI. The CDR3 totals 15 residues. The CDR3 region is CAISESPDRRYGQYF. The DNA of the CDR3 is TGCGCCATCAGTGAGTCGCCGGACAGGAGGTACGGGCAGTACTTC.

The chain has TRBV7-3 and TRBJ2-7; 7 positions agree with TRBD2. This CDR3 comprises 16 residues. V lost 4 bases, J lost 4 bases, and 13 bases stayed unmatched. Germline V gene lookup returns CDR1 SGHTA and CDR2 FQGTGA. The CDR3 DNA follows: TGTGCCAGCAGCTCGTCCGGGGCGGGAGCTTCGTACGAGCAGTACTTC. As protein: CASSSSGAGASYEQYF.

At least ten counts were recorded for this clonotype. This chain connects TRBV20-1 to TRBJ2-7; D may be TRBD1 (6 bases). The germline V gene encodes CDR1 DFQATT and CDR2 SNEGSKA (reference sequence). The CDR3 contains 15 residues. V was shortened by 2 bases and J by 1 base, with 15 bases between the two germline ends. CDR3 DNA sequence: TGCAGTGCTAGAAGTCGGCAGGGGTTTTCCTACGAGCAGTACTTC. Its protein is CSARSRQGFSYEQYF.

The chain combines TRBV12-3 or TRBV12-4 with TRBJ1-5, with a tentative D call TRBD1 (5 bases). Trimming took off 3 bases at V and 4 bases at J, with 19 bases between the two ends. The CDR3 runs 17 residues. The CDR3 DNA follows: TGTGCCAGCAGTTTGGCAGGGAGTTGGGAGTCAAATCAGCCCCAGCATTTT. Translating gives CASSLAGSWESNQPQHF.

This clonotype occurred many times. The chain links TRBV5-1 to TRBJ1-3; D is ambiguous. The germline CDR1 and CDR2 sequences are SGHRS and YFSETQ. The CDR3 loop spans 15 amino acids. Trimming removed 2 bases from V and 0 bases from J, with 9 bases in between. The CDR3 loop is CASSLENGSGNTIYF. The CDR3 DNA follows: TGCGCCAGCAGCTTAGAGAACGGCTCTGGAAACACCATATATTTT.

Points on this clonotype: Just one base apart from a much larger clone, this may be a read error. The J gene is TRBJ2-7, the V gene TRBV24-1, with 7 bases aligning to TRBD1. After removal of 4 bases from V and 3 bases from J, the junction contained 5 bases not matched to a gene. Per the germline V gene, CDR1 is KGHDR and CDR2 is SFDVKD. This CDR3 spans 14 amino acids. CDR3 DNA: TGTGCCACCAGTGAGGGGGACAGCGACTACGAGCAGTACTTC. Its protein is CATSEGDSDYEQYF.

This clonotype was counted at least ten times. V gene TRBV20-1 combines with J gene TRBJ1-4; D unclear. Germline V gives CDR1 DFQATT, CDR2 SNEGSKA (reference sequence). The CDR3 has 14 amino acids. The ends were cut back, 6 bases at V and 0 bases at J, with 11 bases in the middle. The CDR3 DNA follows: TGCAGTGCACGGATTATATCAACTAATGAAAAACTGTTTTTT. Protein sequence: CSARIISTNEKLFF.

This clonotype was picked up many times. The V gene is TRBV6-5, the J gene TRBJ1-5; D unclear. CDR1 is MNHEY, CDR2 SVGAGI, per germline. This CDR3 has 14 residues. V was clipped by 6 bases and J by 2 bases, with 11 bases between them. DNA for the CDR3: TGTGCCAGCAGCGGACTTGTAGGCAATCAGCCCCAGCATTTT. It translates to CASSGLVGNQPQHF.

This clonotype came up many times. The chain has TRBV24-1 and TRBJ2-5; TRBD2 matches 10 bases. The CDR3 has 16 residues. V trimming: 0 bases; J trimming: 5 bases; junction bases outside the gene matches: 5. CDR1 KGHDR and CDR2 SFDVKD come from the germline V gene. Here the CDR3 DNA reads TGTGCCACCAGTGATTTGAGGGCTAGCGGGAGTGAGACCCAGTACTTC. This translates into CATSDLRASGSETQYF.

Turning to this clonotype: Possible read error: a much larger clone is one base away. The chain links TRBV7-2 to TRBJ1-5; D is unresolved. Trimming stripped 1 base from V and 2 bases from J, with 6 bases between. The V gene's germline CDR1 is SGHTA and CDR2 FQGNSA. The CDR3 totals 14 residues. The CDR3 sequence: CASSLEIGNQPQHF. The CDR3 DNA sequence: TGTGCCAGCAGCTTAGAGATAGGCAATCAGCCCCAGCATTTT.

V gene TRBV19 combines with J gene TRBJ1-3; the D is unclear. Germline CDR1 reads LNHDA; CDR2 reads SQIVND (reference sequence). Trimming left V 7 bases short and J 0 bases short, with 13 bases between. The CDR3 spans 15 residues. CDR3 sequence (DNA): TGTGCCAGTATCCCGAGGGCTTCCTCTGGAAACACCATATATTTT. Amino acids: CASIPRASSGNTIYF.

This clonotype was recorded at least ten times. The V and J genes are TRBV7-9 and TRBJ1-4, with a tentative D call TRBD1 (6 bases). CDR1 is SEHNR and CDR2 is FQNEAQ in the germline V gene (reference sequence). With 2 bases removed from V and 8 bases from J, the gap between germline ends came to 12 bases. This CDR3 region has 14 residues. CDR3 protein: CASSLHREWEKLFF. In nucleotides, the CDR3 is TGTGCCAGCAGCTTACACAGGGAATGGGAAAAACTGTTTTTT.

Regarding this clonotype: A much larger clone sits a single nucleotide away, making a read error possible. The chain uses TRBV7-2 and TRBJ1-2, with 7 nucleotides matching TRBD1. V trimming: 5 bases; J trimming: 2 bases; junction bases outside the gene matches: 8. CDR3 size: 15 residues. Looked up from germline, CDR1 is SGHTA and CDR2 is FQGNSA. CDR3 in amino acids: CASSPAPGQNYGYTF. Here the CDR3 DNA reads TGTGCCAGCAGCCCTGCCCCGGGACAGAACTATGGCTACACCTTC.

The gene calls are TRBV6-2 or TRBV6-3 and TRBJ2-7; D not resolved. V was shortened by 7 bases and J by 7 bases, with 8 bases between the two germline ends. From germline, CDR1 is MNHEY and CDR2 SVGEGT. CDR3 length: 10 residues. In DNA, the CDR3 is TGTGCCAGCAACTCGAGAGAGCAGTACTTC. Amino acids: CASNSREQYF.

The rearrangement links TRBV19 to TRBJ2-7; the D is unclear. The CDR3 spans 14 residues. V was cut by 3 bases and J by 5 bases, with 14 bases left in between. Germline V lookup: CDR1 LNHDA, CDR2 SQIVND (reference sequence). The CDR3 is CASSMQARIDEQYF. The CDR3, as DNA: TGTGCCAGTAGTATGCAGGCCAGGATCGACGAGCAGTACTTC.

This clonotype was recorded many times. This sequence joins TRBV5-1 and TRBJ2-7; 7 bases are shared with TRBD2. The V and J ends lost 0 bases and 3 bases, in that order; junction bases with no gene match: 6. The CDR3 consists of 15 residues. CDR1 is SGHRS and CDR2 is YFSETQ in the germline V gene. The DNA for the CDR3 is TGCGCCAGCAGCTTGGTTGCGGGGGAACTCTACGAGCAGTACTTC. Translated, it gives CASSLVAGELYEQYF.

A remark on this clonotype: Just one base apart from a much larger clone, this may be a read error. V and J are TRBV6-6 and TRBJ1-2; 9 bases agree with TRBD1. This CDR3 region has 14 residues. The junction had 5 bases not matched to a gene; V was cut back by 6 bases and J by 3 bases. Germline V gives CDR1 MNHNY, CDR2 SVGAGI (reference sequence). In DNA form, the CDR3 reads TGTGCCAGCAGAGAAGACAGGGGGGACTATGGCTACACCTTC. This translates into CASREDRGDYGYTF.

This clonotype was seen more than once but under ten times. The CDR3: CASSLAPNGGETQYF. The CDR3 DNA reads as TGTGCCAGCAGCTTAGCGCCCAACGGCGGGGAGACCCAGTACTTC. This chain connects TRBV7-9 to TRBJ2-5; possibly TRBD2 for D (5 bases). The CDR3 contains 15 residues. CDR1 and CDR2 (germline): SEHNR, FQNEAQ (reference sequence). The ends were cut back, 0 bases at V and 5 bases at J, with 13 bases in the middle.

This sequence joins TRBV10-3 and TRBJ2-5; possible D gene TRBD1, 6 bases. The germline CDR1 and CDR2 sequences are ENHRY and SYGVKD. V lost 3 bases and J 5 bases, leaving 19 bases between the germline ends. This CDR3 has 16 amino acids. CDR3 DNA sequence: TGTGCCATCAGTGACGGCAGTGTGGGACAAATGGAGACCCAGTACTTC. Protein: CAISDGSVGQMETQYF.

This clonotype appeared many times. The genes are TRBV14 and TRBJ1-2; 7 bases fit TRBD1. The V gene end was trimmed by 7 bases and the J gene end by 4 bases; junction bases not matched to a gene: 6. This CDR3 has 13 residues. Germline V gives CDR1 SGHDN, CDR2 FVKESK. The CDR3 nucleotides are TGTGCCAGCACCCGGACAGGATTCTATGGCTACACCTTC. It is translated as CASTRTGFYGYTF.

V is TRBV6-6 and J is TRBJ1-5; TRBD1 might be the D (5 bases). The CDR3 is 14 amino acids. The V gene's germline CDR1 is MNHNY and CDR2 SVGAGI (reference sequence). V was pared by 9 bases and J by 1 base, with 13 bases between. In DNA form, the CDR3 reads TGTGCCAGTTGTCGGGACGGAAGCAATCAGCCCCAGCATTTT. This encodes CASCRDGSNQPQHF.

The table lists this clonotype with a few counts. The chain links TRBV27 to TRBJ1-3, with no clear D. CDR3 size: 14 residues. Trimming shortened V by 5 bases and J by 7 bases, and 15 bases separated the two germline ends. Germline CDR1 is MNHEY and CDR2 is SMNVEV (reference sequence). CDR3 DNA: TGTGCCAGCAGTCCACTTCCCCTCTGGAACACCATATATTTT. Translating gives CASSPLPLWNTIYF.

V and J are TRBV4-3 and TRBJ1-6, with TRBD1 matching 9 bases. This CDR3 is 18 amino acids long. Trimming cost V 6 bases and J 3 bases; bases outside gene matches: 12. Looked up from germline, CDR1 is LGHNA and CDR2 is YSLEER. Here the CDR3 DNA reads TGCGCCAGCAGTACTTCACTCCGGGACAGGGACTATAATTCACCCCTCCACTTT. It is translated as CASSTSLRDRDYNSPLHF.

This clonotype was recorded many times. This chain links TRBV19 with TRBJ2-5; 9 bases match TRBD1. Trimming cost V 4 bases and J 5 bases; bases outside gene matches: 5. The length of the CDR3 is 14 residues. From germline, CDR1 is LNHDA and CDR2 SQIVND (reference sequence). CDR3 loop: CASSKQGAWETQYF. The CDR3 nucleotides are TGTGCCAGTAGTAAACAGGGGGCCTGGGAGACCCAGTACTTC. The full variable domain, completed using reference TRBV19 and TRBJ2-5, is DGGITQSPKYLFRKEGQNVTLSCEQNLNHDAMYWYRQDPGQGLRLIYYSQIVNDFQKGDIAEGYSVSREKKESFPLTVTSAQKNPTAFYLCASSKQGAWETQYFGPGTRLLVL.